One and the same sample provided the 2 T cell receptor beta chains below, sequenced in a study of shared clonotypes between healthy human individuals. Sequencing used immunoSEQ multiplex PCR; TCRdb keeps in-frame clones, though not all of them. The sample includes about 2.4 million clones, 90% to 95% of them seen just once. The material sequenced was naive CD4+ T cells sorted from blood. Subset meaning: CD45RA+ positively selected. These receptors all stem from a man aged 18 to 29 in good health.

The chain is built from TRBV2 and TRBJ2-7, with a tentative D call TRBD1 (5 bases). This CDR3 contains 15 residues. The germline V gene has CDR1 SNHLY and CDR2 FYNNEI. Trimming removed 5 bases from V and 0 bases from J, with 14 bases in between. CDR3: CASSRSQVNSYEQYF. In DNA form, the CDR3 reads TGTGCCAGCAGTAGGTCACAGGTAAACTCCTACGAGCAGTACTTC.

About this clone itself: This specimen includes other DNA sequences encoding the same CDR3. V usage is TRBV10-3 and J usage is TRBJ1-1, with D hard to call. Germline values: CDR1 ENHRY, CDR2 SYGVKD. The CDR3 has 13 residues. Trimming took off 2 bases at V and 0 bases at J, with 4 bases between the two ends. The CDR3 sequence: CAISEGLNTEAFF. The CDR3 nucleotides are TGTGCCATCAGTGAGGGCCTGAACACTGAAGCTTTCTTT.